The 23 T cell receptor beta chains below come from one sample, sequenced in a study of T cell responses to AZD1222 COVID-19 vaccine. The table came from immunoSEQ multiplex PCR; TCRdb's copy has only in-frame clones and leaves some out. The table has 200,000 or so clones, over 80% seen once; the top ten hold 2.5% to 3%. This sample comprised peripheral blood, obtained on day 0 of MenACWY control vaccination. The receptors originated from an adult in good health.

The gene calls are TRBV13 and TRBJ2-7; 9 bases match TRBD1. Germline lookup yields CDR1 PRHDT and CDR2 FYEKMQ (reference sequence). CDR3 length: 14 amino acids. V was clipped by 5 bases and J by 7 bases; unmatched bases: 9. The CDR3 nucleotides read TGTGCCAGCAGCCTTGGGACAGGGCAGGGGGAGCAGTACTTC. This encodes CASSLGTGQGEQYF.

The chain employs TRBV7-8 and TRBJ2-1, with 15 bases identical to TRBD2. Germline lookup yields CDR1 SGHVS and CDR2 FQNEAQ. Trimming at V came to 5 bases and at J to 2 bases, leaving 7 bases not matched to a gene. The CDR3 sequence is 18 residues long. CDR3 sequence reads: CASSIGLAGGRAYNEQFF. DNA for the CDR3: TGTGCCAGCAGCATAGGACTAGCGGGAGGGCGCGCCTACAATGAGCAGTTCTTC. Combining the CDR3 with reference TRBV7-8 and TRBJ2-1 gives the whole variable domain GAGVSQSPRYKVAKRGQDVALRCDPISGHVSLFWYQQALGQGPEFLTYFQNEAQLDKSGLPSDRFFAERPEGSVSTLKIQRTQQEDSAVYLCASSIGLAGGRAYNEQFFGPGTRLTVL.

The chain recombines TRBV7-2 with TRBJ2-7, with 7 bases identical to TRBD2. The CDR3 length is 15 residues. After removal of 4 bases from V and 3 bases from J, the junction contained 9 bases not matched to a gene. Germline V CDR1 and CDR2: SGHTA, FQGNSA. CDR3 DNA: TGTGCCAGCAGCTCACCCGGGAGGTGGGTCTACGAGCAGTACTTC. This gives the protein CASSSPGRWVYEQYF.

This clone was seen once. The V call is TRBV7-2, the J call TRBJ1-2; D is unresolved. CDR1 and CDR2 (germline): SGHTA, FQGNSA. V was pared by 5 bases and J by 4 bases, with 20 bases between. CDR3 length: 16 amino acids. CDR3 loop: CASSPDPATGFYGYTF. CDR3 DNA sequence: TGTGCCAGCAGCCCCGATCCCGCGACGGGCTTCTATGGCTACACCTTC.

This clone appeared once. The rearrangement joins TRBV2 to TRBJ2-2, with D tentatively TRBD2 (6 bases). V lost 3 bases and J lost 7, with 12 bases in between. Germline loops: CDR1 SNHLY, CDR2 FYNNEI. This CDR3 has 14 amino acids. CDR3 nucleotides: TGTGCCAGCAGTGACGGGAGTTGGAACGGGGAGCTGTTTTTT. Protein sequence: CASSDGSWNGELFF.

The chain recombines TRBV5-5 with TRBJ1-5; D is uncertain. V was shortened by 6 bases and J by 6 bases, with 19 bases between the two germline ends. The germline V gene encodes CDR1 SGHKS and CDR2 YYEKEE (reference sequence). This CDR3 is 15 amino acids long. CDR3 coding DNA: TGTGCCAGCACCCCGGACGCGGGTTGGGGTCAGCCCCAGCATTTT. Its protein is CASTPDAGWGQPQHF. The full variable domain, with the rest looked up from reference TRBV5-5 and TRBJ1-5, is DAGVTQSPTHLIKTRGQQVTLRCSPISGHKSVSWYQQVLGQGPQFIFQYYEKEERGRGNFPDRFSARQFPNYSSELNVNALLLGDSALYLCASTPDAGWGQPQHFGDGTRLSIL.

The chain recombines TRBV30 with TRBJ2-5; TRBD2 might be the D (6 bases). V was cut by 4 bases and J by 9 bases, with 15 bases left in between. This CDR3 is 12 amino acids long. Per the germline V gene, CDR1 is GTSNPN and CDR2 is SVGIG (reference sequence). The CDR3 sequence is CAWKLAGRAQYF. The CDR3 DNA follows: TGTGCCTGGAAACTAGCAGGCCGGGCCCAGTACTTC.

The chain links TRBV7-3 to TRBJ1-5; 10 nucleotides align to TRBD1. The CDR3 runs to 18 residues. Trimming removed 3 bases from V and 5 bases from J; junction bases left unmatched: 13. The germline gives CDR1 SGHTA, CDR2 FQGTGA. The CDR3 is CASSFKTRGQGSYQPQHF. The CDR3 coding sequence is TGTGCCAGCAGCTTCAAAACGCGGGGACAGGGGTCCTATCAGCCCCAGCATTTT.

The chain recombines TRBV28 with TRBJ2-7; 11 bases align to TRBD2. In germline, CDR1 is MDHEN, CDR2 SYDVKM. This CDR3 is 13 amino acids long. Trimming cost V 5 bases and J 4 bases; bases outside gene matches: 1. Written as DNA, the CDR3 is TGTGCCAGCAGTGTAGCGGGGGGGTACGAGCAGTACTTC. This gives the protein CASSVAGGYEQYF.

This clone was picked up one time. The CDR3 bases are TGTGCCAGCAGCTTCAGACAGGGAGAGCTTACAGATACGCAGTATTTT. Amino acid sequence: CASSFRQGELTDTQYF. The gene calls are TRBV7-9 and TRBJ2-3; 7 bases fit TRBD1. The germline CDR1 and CDR2 sequences are SEHNR and FQNEAQ (reference sequence). CDR3 length: 16 amino acids. V lost 3 bases and J lost 3; bases outside the gene matches: 9.

J is TRBJ2-7 and V is TRBV7-9; 9 bases fit TRBD2. Germline V gene sequence: CDR1 SEHNR, CDR2 FQNEAQ (reference sequence). Trimming took 5 bases from V and 2 from J; bases not matched to a gene: 13. This CDR3 comprises 17 residues. CDR3 in DNA: TGTGCCAGCAGCCCGATAGCGGGAGTCAAAGGGGCCTACGAGCAGTACTTC. It specifies CASSPIAGVKGAYEQYF.

The chain employs TRBV12-3 or TRBV12-4 and TRBJ1-1; D perhaps matches TRBD1 (6 bases). This CDR3 spans 13 amino acids. Trimming took off 7 bases at V and 1 base at J, with 10 bases between the two ends. The CDR3 reads CASTPTGNTEAFF. DNA for the CDR3: TGTGCCAGCACCCCGACAGGGAACACTGAAGCTTTCTTT.

The V call is TRBV3-1 (or the pseudogene TRBV3-2), the J call TRBJ2-5; the D is unclear. V lost 8 bases and J 1 base, leaving 11 bases between the germline ends. The CDR3 covers 13 residues. Germline CDR1 is LGHDT and CDR2 is YNNKEL (reference sequence). The chain's CDR3 is CASRPLGQETQYF. The CDR3 DNA follows: TGTGCCAGCCGGCCTTTGGGCCAAGAGACCCAGTACTTC.

In its sample, this clone was seen once. V usage is TRBV5-1 and J usage is TRBJ2-7; TRBD1 matches 7 bases. CDR1 is SGHRS and CDR2 is YFSETQ in the germline V gene. The CDR3 runs to 16 residues. The junction had 11 bases not matched to a gene; V was cut back by 2 bases and J by 3 bases. The CDR3 bases are TGCGCCAGCAGCTTCCCTTTAGAAGGGGGCGACTACGAGCAGTACTTC. Amino acids: CASSFPLEGGDYEQYF.

The chain employs TRBV12-3 or TRBV12-4 and TRBJ2-2; possibly TRBD2 for D (5 bases). The CDR3 extends over 12 amino acids. V was clipped by 3 bases and J by 8 bases, with 7 bases between them. The CDR3 DNA is TGTGCCAGCAGTTTCATAGCGGGGGAGCTGTTTTTT. Translating gives CASSFIAGELFF.

V and J are TRBV6-1 and TRBJ1-3, with 9 nucleotides matching TRBD1. CDR3 length: 15 amino acids. Germline V gene data show CDR1 as MNHNS and CDR2 as SASEGT. The J segment lost 8 bases and the V segment lost 3 bases, leaving 8 bases of the junction unmatched. DNA of the CDR3: TGTGCCAGCAGTGACCGACAGGGGGAAGGGGACACCATATATTTT. Its translation: CASSDRQGEGDTIYF.

This chain uses TRBV5-4 with TRBJ2-7; 11 positions match TRBD1. The CDR3 contains 14 residues. The germline gives CDR1 SGHNT, CDR2 YYREEE (reference sequence). V shed 1 base, J shed 6 bases, and the junction held 3 bases outside the gene matches. The CDR3 nucleotides read TGTGCCAGCAGCTTGTGGACAGGGGGCGCCGAGCAGTACTTC. Residues: CASSLWTGGAEQYF.

The chain joins TRBV6-2 or TRBV6-3 to TRBJ1-6; D gene unclear. Germline CDR1 reads MNHEY; CDR2 reads SVGEGT. The CDR3 is 17 residues long. Trimming cost V 5 bases and J 5 bases, with 19 bases left between them. The CDR3 nucleotides are TGTGCCAGCAGTGCCCCCCCGGTGAGGCGAAATAATTCACCCCTCCACTTT. This translates into CASSAPPVRRNNSPLHF.

The rearrangement links TRBV7-8 to TRBJ2-6, with D perhaps TRBD1 (6 bases). Germline CDR1 and CDR2: SGHVS and FQNEAQ. CDR3 length: 16 residues. V dropped 4 bases and J dropped 2 bases, with 12 bases sitting between them. CDR3 residues: CASSSSQGPGANVLTF. Here the CDR3 DNA reads TGTGCCAGCAGCTCATCACAGGGCCCTGGGGCCAACGTCCTGACTTTC.

This rearrangement joins TRBV7-6 to TRBJ2-5; D might be TRBD2 (5 bases). V gave up 1 base and J gave up 5 bases, with 14 bases separating them. Germline V gene data show CDR1 as SGHVS and CDR2 as FNYEAQ. The CDR3 length is 15 residues. The CDR3 region has the DNA TGTGCCAGCAGCTTAGGTGGCGGACTGGGGGAGACCCAGTACTTC. As protein: CASSLGGGLGETQYF.

This clone occurred a few times. The gene calls are TRBV2 and TRBJ2-7; D is uncertain. Germline V CDR1 and CDR2: SNHLY, FYNNEI. Trimming pared 7 bases from V and 9 bases from J, leaving 10 bases between. CDR3 length equals 10 residues. In DNA form, the CDR3 reads TGTGCCAGCATTACGGTCCGGCAGTACTTC. Protein sequence: CASITVRQYF.

The CDR3 is CASSTHTLQGATDINYGYTF. CDR3 DNA: TGTGCCAGTAGTACTCATACCCTCCAGGGGGCAACAGATATTAACTATGGCTACACCTTC. The rearrangement uses TRBV19 and TRBJ1-2; 8 positions agree with TRBD1. From germline, CDR1 is LNHDA and CDR2 SQIVND (reference sequence). This CDR3 spans 20 amino acids. V gave up 4 bases and J gave up 1 base; unmatched junction bases: 20.

V is TRBV10-3 and J is TRBJ1-1; 8 bases agree with TRBD1. The junction had 2 bases not matched to a gene; V was cut back by 2 bases and J by 0 bases. Germline lookup yields CDR1 ENHRY and CDR2 SYGVKD. The CDR3 extends over 15 amino acids. CDR3 bases: TGTGCCATCAGTGAGCGACAGGGGATGAACACTGAAGCTTTCTTT. Translating it yields CAISERQGMNTEAFF.